The 5 T cell receptor beta chains below all came from one sample that was sequenced in a study of blood T cell repertoires in COVID-19. Sequenced by immunoSEQ multiplex PCR; TCRdb stores in-frame clones only, minus some. Of 400,000 to 450,000 clones detected, around 90% appear once; the ten largest clones hold under 0.7%. Specimen: PBMCs or T cells enriched from blood (not recorded which). The receptor source for this set is a man aged 18 to 29 who had recovered from COVID-19.

This sequence joins TRBV6-5 and TRBJ2-3; 7 bases agree with TRBD1. Germline assignment: CDR1 MNHEY and CDR2 SVGAGI. V lost 6 bases and J lost 2; bases outside the gene matches: 5. The CDR3 runs to 14 residues. Here the CDR3 reads CASSRTGPTDTQYF. The CDR3 DNA reads TGTGCCAGCAGCCGGACAGGACCCACAGATACGCAGTATTTT.

V usage is TRBV19 and J usage is TRBJ2-7, with 8 nucleotides matching TRBD2. CDR3 length: 15 residues. Losses at the gene ends were 7 bases for V and 7 bases for J; bases not matched to a gene: 15. CDR1 and CDR2 (germline): LNHDA, SQIVND (reference sequence). Written as DNA, the CDR3 is TGTGCCAGTACCCCGAGCGGGAGCCGGCCTCAGGAGCAGTACTTC. As protein: CASTPSGSRPQEQYF.

Remarks on this clone: The junction differs from germline at one of its ends, possibly a read error. J is TRBJ2-5 and V is TRBV7-9; 7 nucleotides match TRBD2. CDR1 is SEHNR and CDR2 is FQNEAQ in the germline V gene (reference sequence). The CDR3 spans 12 residues. CDR3 nucleotides: TGTGCCAGCAGCCTAGCGGCAGAGACCCAGTACTTC. This gives the protein CASSLAAETQYF.

The chain has TRBV10-3 and TRBJ1-4; maybe TRBD1 (5 bases). CDR1 is ENHRY and CDR2 is SYGVKD in the germline V gene. Trimming removed 3 bases at V and 8 bases at J, with 10 bases between. The CDR3 extends over 13 amino acids. CDR3 in DNA: TGTGCCATCAGTGATGGGGGGAAGGAAAAACTGTTTTTT. Translation: CAISDGGKEKLFF.

This clone occurred once. V gene TRBV11-2 combines with J gene TRBJ2-1; TRBD2 matches 7 bases. The CDR3 has 15 residues. Germline CDR1 SGHAT, CDR2 FQNNGV. V was clipped by 1 base and J by 4 bases; unmatched bases: 4. The CDR3 sequence: CASSLGGGRYNEQFF. In DNA, the CDR3 is TGTGCCAGCAGCTTAGGGGGCGGGAGATACAATGAGCAGTTCTTC.